This T cell receptor (beta chain) emerged from a study of Graves' ophthalmopathy and Graves' hyperthyroidism. Whole-study results and caveats: Most thyroid clonotypes with frequency above 0.001 were detected in blood too.

Per germline, CDR1 DFQATT and CDR2 SNEGSKA (reference sequence). Deletions cut 5 bases from V and 5 bases from J, with 9 bases between. The CDR3 runs to 11 residues. Amplified material comprised TCR beta CDR3 regions derived from RNA transcripts. Second-round multiplex PCR followed a first-round RT-PCR using HTBI primers. TCRdb re-called the multiplex PCR reads with MiXCR, one entry per CDR3 protein. The profile shows 740,000 or so distinct CDR3 sequences, 40% of them singletons. This clonotype turned up a few times. Its antigen is not known. Other autoimmune disease, uncontrolled infection, pregnancy and lactation led to exclusion. It was on clinical symptoms, serum thyroxine, TRAb, thyroid ultrasound and orbital computed tomography that diagnosis relied.

This clonotype was obtained from an adult man with Graves' ophthalmopathy. Sequenced: peripheral blood. The J gene is TRBJ2-5, the V gene TRBV20-1; D ambiguous. The CDR3 DNA reads as TGCAGTGCTGAGCTGGGCGAGACCCAGTACTTC. Amino acid sequence: CSAELGETQYF.